This T cell receptor (beta chain) is drawn from a study of beta chain features in type 1 diabetes. As every portion of the isolated RNA was reverse transcribed, the sequencing read expressed TCRB transcripts. Each sample of naive, central memory or regulatory T cells had, on average, approximately 4 million reads. Clones were read by immunoSEQ multiplex PCR, and TCRdb kept only the in-frame ones, dropping some. The data contain fewer than 300,000 clones, around 21% of them seen just once; the ten biggest clones take up 0.028%. On this clone itself: Its antigen is unknown.

Study-wide points: For Type 1 diabetes patients, all four CD4+ subsets carried TCRB CDR3s that were moderately but significantly shorter.

V was shortened by 5 bases and J by 4 bases, with 14 bases between the two germline ends. The CDR3 loop spans 14 amino acids. Germline-derived CDR1 and CDR2 are MGHDK and SYGVNS. Specimen: naive CD4+ T cells from blood. The genes are TRBV25-1 and TRBJ1-2; D call uncertain. This clonotype was obtained from a middle-aged woman with type 1 diabetes. The CDR3: CASSSTGTLYGYTF. The CDR3 DNA reads as TGTGCCAGCAGTTCGACGGGAACCCTCTATGGCTACACCTTC.